This T cell receptor (beta chain) was identified during a study of T cell repertoires in cytomegalovirus infection. Study at large: In public TCR beta signatures, there were indications of both CMV infection and matching HLA type. General study findings and limits: HLA-C-restricted TCR beta clonotypes specific for CMV led the ex vivo response.

TCRdb itself ran the reads through MiXCR, one entry per CDR3 protein. The table lists some 170,000 distinct CDR3 sequences, 17% of them singletons. This clonotype was observed many times. Its antigen is currently unknown. Relative to the germline gene, one junction end is altered; a read error may explain this. The CDR3 totals 12 residues. The sequenced sample was CD8+ T cells from PBMCs. The chain employs TRBV12-3 or TRBV12-4 and TRBJ2-7; 7 bases are shared with TRBD2. This sequence was found in a human donor in good health (CMV status not recorded). Some clones in this sample may be carry-over from other donors' samples. CDR3 region: CASSLAGYEQYF. Written as DNA, the CDR3 is TGTGCCAGCAGCTTAGCGGGCTACGAGCAGTACTTC.